What follows are 4 T cell receptor beta chains derived from one specimen sequenced in a study of shared clonotypes between healthy human individuals (dated by TCRdb to 2020 to 2022). Library generation was performed with the immunoSEQ multiplex PCR assay. As stored in TCRdb, this immuneACCESS dataset retains in-frame rearrangements with V and J assigned. A fraction of the clones does not appear; measured against another copy, unresolved V genes explain less than half of the discrepancy, and the remainder lacks a known reason. A total of 2 million to 2.5 million clones appear in this sample, 85% to 95% of them only once. The ten largest clonotypes hold about 0.41% of the sample. The sequencing sample was made of naive CD4+ T cells from PBMCs. The cell subset or site label for this specimen denotes: CD45RA+ positively selected. The receptor set was obtained from a man aged 18-30 years in good health. Some clones in this sample may be carry-over from other donors' samples.

The chain recombines TRBV28 with TRBJ1-2; D perhaps matches TRBD1 (6 bases). The CDR3 runs to 14 residues. The V end lost 3 bases, the J end lost 5 bases, and 13 bases lay between the germline ends. Germline loops: CDR1 MDHEN, CDR2 SYDVKM. The CDR3 here is CASSFLGAGYGYTF. For the CDR3, the DNA is TGTGCCAGCAGTTTTCTGGGGGCTGGGTATGGCTACACCTTC.

The J gene is TRBJ2-2, the V gene TRBV15; D tentatively fits TRBD1 or TRBD2 (6 bases each). CDR3 length: 15 residues. Germline assignment: CDR1 LNHNV and CDR2 YYDKDF (reference sequence). V lost 5 bases and J lost 6, with 16 bases in between. The CDR3 region has the DNA TGTGCCACCAGCGACCCAGGGGTAGCGGCCGGGGAGCTGTTTTTT. Protein sequence: CATSDPGVAAGELFF.

This chain joins TRBV11-2 and TRBJ2-2; 10 bases fit TRBD2. This CDR3 region has 16 residues. Trimming cost V 3 bases and J 8 bases; bases outside gene matches: 9. Germline lookup yields CDR1 SGHAT and CDR2 FQNNGV. The CDR3 sequence: CASSLGLAGARGELFF. For the CDR3, the DNA is TGTGCCAGCAGCTTGGGGCTAGCGGGAGCAAGGGGGGAGCTGTTTTTT.

The CDR3 nucleotides read TGTGCCAGCAGCTTAAAAATGCGGTCGACCCAGTACTTC. Translating gives CASSLKMRSTQYF. This chain uses TRBV7-3 with TRBJ2-5; unclear D gene. This CDR3 has 13 amino acids. V shed 1 base and J shed 7 bases, with 10 bases lying between them. CDR1 and CDR2 (germline): SGHTA, FQGTGA. The full variable domain, rest sourced from reference TRBV7-3 and TRBJ2-5, is GAGVSQTPSNKVTEKGKYVELRCDPISGHTALYWYRQSLGQGPEFLIYFQGTGAADDSGLPNDRFFAVRPEGSVSTLKIQRTERGDSAVYLCASSLKMRSTQYFGPGTRLLVL.